This T cell receptor beta chain was observed in a study of tumor-infiltrating lymphocytes in primary liver carcinoma (dated by TCRdb to about 2017). Study-wide context: About five patients with histopathologically diagnosed primary liver carcinoma underwent surgical resection in China between November 2015 and March 2016. The five patients, three men and two women aged 30 to 69 years, had hepatocellular carcinoma (four) or combined HCC and intrahepatic cholangiocarcinoma (one). The tumors of the five patients were staged as T1-T3 N0M0, with maximum diameters ranging from about 4 to 11 cm. Each sample produced roughly 3.65 to 7.5 million productive TCRbeta reads, and read depth showed no significant difference between tissue types. TCRbeta repertoire sequencing, expression microarrays and whole-exome sequencing were combined in the study across five regions of each liver tumor, with adjacent normal tissue and blood also included. A total of roughly 35 specimens from 5 patients, comprising some 25 tumor regions, 5 adjacent noncancerous liver tissues and 5 peripheral blood samples, were covered by TCRbeta repertoire sequencing. Reproducibility between technical replicate repertoires was high, with correlation coefficients above 0.95 and mean shared-clone rates roughly 0.87.

Remarks on this clonotype: What this receptor recognizes is not known. A junction boundary mismatches the germline segment, possibly from a read error.

Study-wide conclusions, independent of this receptor: Because the samples were bulk and unsorted, CD4+ and CD8+ T cell repertoires could not be compared. Only 4 or 5 patients were included in the study, and the authors note that the findings should be validated in a larger study. The top 250 clones accounted for a significantly greater share of the repertoire in tumors than in blood (p = 0.039). Repertoire overlap was found to be higher between tumor regions (mean roughly 36%) than between tumor-adjacent (approximately 17%) or tumor-blood (around 14%) pairs, consistent with antigen-driven expansion. Because only the TCR beta chain was sequenced and unpaired alpha chains were not captured, true repertoire diversity is likely underestimated.

Blood RNA was extracted from unsorted whole blood using TRIzol reagent, and germline DNA was obtained with the DNeasy Blood & Tissue kit. Chronic HBV infection was present in the patients, and the patients were treatment-naive at sampling. Before surgery, 4 to 5 milliliters of peripheral blood were collected into K2EDTA tubes. A constant-region primer and ProtoScript II reverse transcriptase were used to reverse-transcribe TCRbeta-specific cDNA from 500 ng total RNA. Construction of the TCRbeta libraries relied on three nested rounds of multiplex PCR, following a slightly modified ARM-PCR procedure. Each of the first two PCR rounds ran for around 10 cycles using multiplex TRBV1-TRBV30 forward primers together with a Cbeta reverse primer. A final 25-cycle PCR with Deep VentR polymerase added sample barcodes and Illumina adapters. Before sequencing, amplicons between 200 and 500 bp were purified from gel using a QIAquick gel extraction kit. The TCRbeta amplicons were sequenced with 250-bp paired-end reads on an Illumina HiSeq 2500. Per the original workflow: To recover full CDR3 sequences, reads were quality-trimmed using Trimmomatic v0.33 and paired reads were then merged using FLASH v1.2.11. V, D and J germline segments were assigned to the rearranged TCRbeta sequences using MiGEC v1.2.1b. Clonotype statistics and Shannon-Wiener diversity indices were calculated with VDJtools v1.0.0. To cut down on sampling bias, every analysis after diversity analysis relied on just the 250 most abundant clonotypes from each sample. TCRdb ran its own pipeline on the public reads, namely fastp trimming at Q25 and MiXCR clone calling, and kept in-frame beta chains. CDR3 protein sequences are deduplicated, and each keeps its most common genes and DNA. TCRdb's processing, not the authors' own work, is the source of the V and J calls. A total of about 320,000 distinct CDR3 sequences appear in this sample, 55% to 65% of them only once. Of the sample, roughly 8.9% is held by the ten largest clones.

Spanning cysteine to phenylalanine, the CDR3 consists of 13 amino acids. CDR3 DNA is the only sequence kept; it has 39 bases, read in frame from the first base. CDR1 MDHEN and CDR2 SYDVKM are derived from the germline V gene. The rearrangement combines TRBV28 with TRBJ2-4; the central 7 bases match TRBD1. This TCR came from a man aged 35 to 55 with primary liver carcinoma and hepatitis B virus infection. Sequences were obtained from peripheral blood. The CDR3 region: CVSSSPGGNIQYF. At the DNA level, the sequence is TGTGTCAGCAGCTCCCCAGGGGGAAACATTCAGTACTTC.